One sample yielded the 30 T cell receptor beta chains listed below, sequenced in a study of blood T cells in healthy people across ages. A sample-barcoded 5' primer and a J-beta primer mix were used in a second PCR of about 7 to 12 cycles. TCRdb reprocessed the 5' RACE reads via MiXCR and lists one record per CDR3 protein. The data show about 640,000 distinct CDR3 sequences, 58% seen once. What was sequenced was blood. The receptors come from a man aged 55 to 70 in good health.

The chain recombines TRBV29-1 with TRBJ1-2; TRBD1 aligns across 8 bases. V shed 5 bases, J shed 4 bases, and the junction held 12 bases outside the gene matches. The CDR3 consists of 15 residues. Germline V CDR1 and CDR2: SQVTM, ANQGSEA. CDR3 sequence (DNA): TGCAGCGTTTACACCGAGGGCGGACAGGGCTATGGCTACACCTTC. This sequence encodes CSVYTEGGQGYGYTF.

The chain joins TRBV20-1 to TRBJ1-2; 11 nucleotides align to TRBD1. This CDR3 comprises 13 residues. Trimming at V came to 7 bases and at J to 4 bases, leaving 5 bases not matched to a gene. Germline assignment: CDR1 DFQATT and CDR2 SNEGSKA (reference sequence). CDR3 protein: CSVRTGGLYGYTF. In DNA form, the CDR3 reads TGCAGTGTTCGGACAGGGGGCCTCTATGGCTACACCTTC.

CDR3 DNA sequence: TGTGCCATCAGGGGGACAGGCCACAGGATGGGTACGCAGTATTTT. Residues: CAIRGTGHRMGTQYF. The gene calls are TRBV10-3 and TRBJ2-3, with 8 bases identical to TRBD1. Germline V gene data show CDR1 as ENHRY and CDR2 as SYGVKD. This CDR3 is built from 15 residues. The junction had 13 bases not matched to a gene; V was cut back by 6 bases and J by 8 bases.

This clonotype was counted a few times. V gene TRBV7-3 combines with J gene TRBJ2-1; 9 bases are a match to TRBD2. V lost 2 bases to trimming and J lost 7 bases; unmatched junction nucleotides: 0. Germline assignment: CDR1 SGHTA and CDR2 FQGTGA. There are 13 residues in the CDR3. The CDR3 DNA reads TGTGCCAGCAGCTTACTAGCGGGGAATGAGCAGTTCTTC. Protein: CASSLLAGNEQFF. The full variable domain, in which reference TRBV7-3 and TRBJ2-1 provide the parts outside the CDR3, is GAGVSQTPSNKVTEKGKYVELRCDPISGHTALYWYRQSLGQGPEFLIYFQGTGAADDSGLPNDRFFAVRPEGSVSTLKIQRTERGDSAVYLCASSLLAGNEQFFGPGTRLTVL.

The table lists this clonotype with a few counts. The chain uses TRBV28 and TRBJ1-2; the D is unclear. This CDR3 has 13 residues. V lost 6 bases and J lost 6, with 14 bases in between. Looked up from germline, CDR1 is MDHEN and CDR2 is SYDVKM. The CDR3 loop is CASRTGSTNGYTF. The CDR3, as DNA: TGTGCCAGCAGAACCGGGTCCACGAATGGCTACACCTTC.

The chain couples TRBV7-9 to TRBJ2-4; 7 positions match TRBD2. The V segment lost 4 bases and the J segment 3 bases; nucleotides outside the gene matches: 9. The CDR3 contains 16 residues. CDR1 and CDR2 (germline): SEHNR, FQNEAQ (reference sequence). CDR3 in amino acids: CASSSNPREGKNIQYF. As DNA, the CDR3 is TGTGCCAGCAGCTCCAACCCCAGGGAGGGCAAAAACATTCAGTACTTC.

At least ten counts were recorded for this clonotype. The V and J genes are TRBV7-2 and TRBJ2-5, with unresolved D. The V gene's germline CDR1 is SGHTA and CDR2 FQGNSA. V was clipped by 1 base and J by 1 base, with 7 bases between them. This CDR3 is built from 14 residues. The CDR3 sequence is CASSLGGSQETQYF. CDR3 DNA sequence: TGTGCCAGCAGCTTAGGCGGCAGCCAAGAGACCCAGTACTTC.

Worth noting for this clonotype: An end of the junction differs from the germline gene, which may be a read error. The chain has TRBV19 and TRBJ1-5, with TRBD1 as a possible D gene (5 bases). The germline V gene encodes CDR1 LNHDA and CDR2 SQIVND (reference sequence). This CDR3 comprises 15 residues. This CDR3 reads CASSMGRYSNQPQHF. The CDR3 DNA sequence: TGTGCCAGTAGTATGGGGCGTTATAGCAATCAACCCCAGCATTTT.

The V call is TRBV28, the J call TRBJ2-5, with D maybe TRBD2 (6 bases). The CDR3 loop spans 14 amino acids. CDR1 is MDHEN and CDR2 is SYDVKM in the germline V gene. V dropped 2 bases and J dropped 6 bases, with 13 bases sitting between them. CDR3 coding DNA: TGTGCCAGCAGTTTAGCGGGGTCCGGAAAGACCCAGTACTTC. It specifies CASSLAGSGKTQYF. Full variable domain (rest looked up from reference TRBV28 and TRBJ2-5): DVKVTQSSRYLVKRTGEKVFLECVQDMDHENMFWYRQDPGLGLRLIYFSYDVKMKEKGDIPEGYSVSREKKERFSLILESASTNQTSMYLCASSLAGSGKTQYFGPGTRLLVL.

This sequence joins TRBV11-2 and TRBJ2-7; D gene unclear. Gene TRBJ2-5 matches the end of the DNA better, so the J call may be wrong. Germline values: CDR1 SGHAT, CDR2 FQNNGV. CDR3 length: 14 amino acids. The CDR3 nucleotides read TGTGCCAGCAGCTTAGGTTCCTCATGGGGGACCCAGTACTTC. It yields the protein CASSLGSSWGTQYF.

This rearrangement joins TRBV6-5 to TRBJ2-4; 11 nucleotides align to TRBD2. This CDR3 is built from 14 residues. Looked up from germline, CDR1 is MNHEY and CDR2 is SVGAGI. V was clipped by 5 bases and J by 7 bases; unmatched bases: 4. The CDR3 spells CASSLSGGANIQYF. The CDR3 nucleotides are TGTGCCAGCAGTCTTAGCGGGGGGGCGAACATTCAGTACTTC.

This clonotype occurred a few times. The V and J genes are TRBV28 and TRBJ1-4; the D gene is possibly TRBD1 (6 bases). The CDR3 is 15 amino acids. V was cut by 2 bases and J by 5 bases, with 12 bases left in between. Germline V CDR1 and CDR2: MDHEN, SYDVKM. The chain's CDR3 is CASSLSTGWNEKLFF. In DNA form, the CDR3 reads TGTGCCAGCAGTTTAAGTACAGGGTGGAATGAAAAACTGTTTTTT.

V gene TRBV2 combines with J gene TRBJ2-1, with D hard to call. V was trimmed by 1 base and J by 5 bases, leaving 12 bases between them. The CDR3 extends over 15 amino acids. Germline V gene sequence: CDR1 SNHLY, CDR2 FYNNEI. Written as DNA, the CDR3 is TGTGCCAGCAGTGAAGAAGCCTCCTCACACAATGAGCAGTTCTTC. Protein: CASSEEASSHNEQFF.

The J gene is TRBJ2-7, the V gene TRBV7-9, with D uncertain. The J call may not be correct, given that the DNA end is closer to TRBJ2-5. Germline CDR1 is SEHNR and CDR2 is FQNEAQ (reference sequence). CDR3 length: 12 amino acids. CDR3 DNA: TGTGCCAGCAGCGTAATAGGGGAGACCCAGTACTTC. The encoded protein is CASSVIGETQYF.

The genes are TRBV7-2 and TRBJ2-3; TRBD1 agrees at 8 bases. Unmatched junction bases numbered 6, after V lost 5 bases and J lost 5 bases. The CDR3 has 14 residues. Germline V lookup: CDR1 SGHTA, CDR2 FQGNSA. The CDR3 here is CASSRGQGRDTQYF. The CDR3 DNA is TGTGCCAGCAGCCGAGGACAGGGTAGAGATACGCAGTATTTT.

This chain joins TRBV5-6 and TRBJ1-5; TRBD1 matches at 7 bases. The V segment lost 4 bases and the J segment 5 bases; nucleotides outside the gene matches: 9. Germline values: CDR1 SGHDT, CDR2 YYEEEE. The CDR3 totals 15 residues. CDR3 sequence (DNA): TGTGCCAGCAGCATAACAGGGGAGTCGCATCAGCCCCAGCATTTT. This encodes CASSITGESHQPQHF. Full variable domain (outside the CDR3, taken from reference TRBV5-6 and TRBJ1-5): DAGVTQSPTHLIKTRGQQVTLRCSPKSGHDTVSWYQQALGQGPQFIFQYYEEEERQRGNFPDRFSGHQFPNYSSELNVNALLLGDSALYLCASSITGESHQPQHFGDGTRLSIL.

This clonotype was observed a few times. The V call is TRBV29-1, the J call TRBJ1-2, with D perhaps matching TRBD1 (5 bases). Germline V gives CDR1 SQVTM, CDR2 ANQGSEA. V lost 3 bases and J lost 8, with 13 bases in between. The CDR3 covers 12 residues. CDR3 sequence: CSVDGTGWGYTF. CDR3 coding DNA: TGCAGCGTTGACGGGACCGGCTGGGGCTACACCTTC.

This clonotype was counted a single time. The chain uses TRBV27 and TRBJ2-2; 9 bases map to TRBD1. Germline lookup yields CDR1 MNHEY and CDR2 SMNVEV (reference sequence). J gave up 5 bases and V 5 bases, and 6 bases lay outside the gene matches. The CDR3 is made up of 15 amino acids. Written as DNA, the CDR3 is TGTGCCAGCAGTAAACAGGGGGCGTGGACCGGGGAGCTGTTTTTT. Its translation is CASSKQGAWTGELFF.

V and J are TRBV20-1 and TRBJ2-5; 11 nucleotides align to TRBD1. J lost 5 bases, V lost 4 bases, and 9 bases had no gene match. CDR3 length equals 15 residues. The germline gives CDR1 DFQATT, CDR2 SNEGSKA (reference sequence). For the CDR3, the DNA is TGCAGTGCTAACCAGGACAGGGGGCGCTGGGAGACCCAGTACTTC. It specifies CSANQDRGRWETQYF.

The chain is built from TRBV7-9 and TRBJ2-2; no reliable D call. Per germline, CDR1 SEHNR and CDR2 FQNEAQ (reference sequence). V was clipped by 5 bases and J by 0 bases, with 10 bases between them. The CDR3 is 15 residues long. In DNA, the CDR3 is TGTGCCAGCAGCACGGACCCGACGAACACCGGGGAGCTGTTTTTT. Amino acids: CASSTDPTNTGELFF.

This chain links TRBV10-3 with TRBJ1-2; D call uncertain. Trimming removed 10 bases from V and 2 bases from J, with 17 bases in between. This CDR3 spans 14 amino acids. CDR1 and CDR2 (germline): ENHRY, SYGVKD. CDR3 sequence: CATRLGSTNYGYTF. For the CDR3, the DNA is TGTGCCACCCGGTTAGGCTCAACAAACTATGGCTACACCTTC.

This clonotype was detected a few times. The V and J genes are TRBV27 and TRBJ2-7; 11 bases are shared with TRBD1. The germline gives CDR1 MNHEY, CDR2 SMNVEV (reference sequence). The CDR3 spans 13 residues. Trimming at V came to 7 bases and at J to 3 bases, leaving 2 bases not matched to a gene. CDR3 DNA: TGTGCCAGCATCGGGACAGGGGGCTACGAGCAGTACTTC. Translation: CASIGTGGYEQYF.

CDR3 residues: CASSSGGREKLFF. The CDR3 DNA reads as TGTGCCAGCAGTTCAGGGGGCCGGGAAAAACTGTTTTTT. The chain joins TRBV12-3 or TRBV12-4 to TRBJ1-4; 8 bases are a match to TRBD1. With V trimmed by 4 bases and J by 8 bases, 3 bases remained unmatched. There are 13 residues in the CDR3.

The chain is built from TRBV7-2 and TRBJ2-5, with TRBD2 matching 11 bases. With 5 bases clipped from V and 2 bases from J, the junction kept 7 bases outside the gene matches. The germline V gene encodes CDR1 SGHTA and CDR2 FQGNSA. The CDR3 sequence is 16 residues long. Written as DNA, the CDR3 is TGTGCCAGCAGCCCCTCTCTAGCGGGGGGACAAGAGACCCAGTACTTC. Translating it yields CASSPSLAGGQETQYF.

The chain carries TRBV20-1 and TRBJ2-3, with 7 bases aligning to TRBD1. CDR1 is DFQATT and CDR2 is SNEGSKA in the germline V gene (reference sequence). V trimming: 5 bases; J trimming: 8 bases; junction bases outside the gene matches: 10. The CDR3 covers 13 residues. The CDR3 reads CSADRAPVGTQYF. The CDR3 DNA is TGCAGTGCTGACAGGGCCCCGGTGGGTACGCAGTATTTT.

The gene calls are TRBV27 and TRBJ1-6; D uncertain. Germline V lookup: CDR1 MNHEY, CDR2 SMNVEV (reference sequence). The CDR3 loop spans 12 amino acids. The ends were cut back, 3 bases at V and 10 bases at J, with 7 bases in the middle. The CDR3 coding sequence is TGTGCCAGCAGTTTCCCACGATCACCCCTCCACTTT. This codes for CASSFPRSPLHF.

The CDR3 reads CSARDLALAGGPTGELFF. The DNA of the CDR3 is TGCAGTGCTAGAGATCTAGCCCTAGCGGGGGGGCCGACCGGGGAGCTGTTTTTT. The chain is built from TRBV20-1 and TRBJ2-2, with 12 bases matching TRBD2. V lost 0 bases and J lost 5; bases outside the gene matches: 10. The CDR3 consists of 18 residues. Germline V gives CDR1 DFQATT, CDR2 SNEGSKA (reference sequence).

The V gene is TRBV6-1, the J gene TRBJ2-1, with D tentatively TRBD2 (5 bases). V was pared by 3 bases and J by 4 bases, with 10 bases between. This CDR3 is built from 14 residues. Looked up from germline, CDR1 is MNHNS and CDR2 is SASEGT. The CDR3 sequence: CASSDRPGYNEQFF. In DNA, the CDR3 is TGTGCCAGCAGTGACAGGCCGGGGTACAATGAGCAGTTCTTC.

This chain joins TRBV4-1 and TRBJ1-2; no reliable D call. The germline CDR1 and CDR2 sequences are MGHRA and YSYEKL. The CDR3 sequence is 14 residues long. Trimming left V 1 base short and J 2 bases short, with 8 bases between. CDR3 DNA: TGCGCCAGCAGCCAAGGAGGAGAGAACTATGGCTACACCTTC. Its protein is CASSQGGENYGYTF.

On this clonotype itself: Just one base apart from a much larger clone, this may be a read error. The gene calls are TRBV12-3 or TRBV12-4 and TRBJ2-7; 10 bases are a match to TRBD2. The CDR3 loop spans 14 amino acids. For the CDR3, the DNA is TGTGCCGGCAGTTTAGCGGGGGGATCCTACGAGCAGTACTTC. It is translated as CAGSLAGGSYEQYF.